These T cell receptor beta chains were read from a single sample in a study of breast tumors, draining lymph nodes, adjacent tissues. Via MiXCR, TCRdb re-called the multiplex PCR reads, giving one row per CDR3 protein. Among tens of thousands of distinct CDR3 sequences listed, approximately 63% were seen once. Sequencing was performed on breast tumor tissue. These receptors originate from a female donor with breast cancer. Some clones in this sample may be carry-over from other donors' samples. The CDR3 runs from the conserved cysteine through the conserved F or W. The D gene is left open where the match is weak. The size of a clone is reported for some rows only, either as once, few or many, or as a class for expanded clones.

CDR3 DNA,CDR3 protein,V gene,clone size,D gene,J gene
TGCGCCAGCAGCTGGGGGACTAGCGGGAGGGCCTCTTTGAATGAGCAGTTCTTC,CASSWGTSGRASLNEQFF,TRBV5-1,many,TRBD2,TRBJ2-1
TGTGCCAGCAGCCCACTAGCGGGGTCCCCGGGGACCCAGTACTTC,CASSPLAGSPGTQYF,TRBV7-8,many,TRBD2,TRBJ2-5
TGTGCCAGCAGCTTAACGAGGGGGACATACTACCAAAACCTGTTTTTT,CASSLTRGTYYQNLFF,TRBV7-2,-,-,TRBJ1-4
TGTGCCAGCAGCCCGGGACAGGGGGCACGTGAGCAGTTCTTC,CASSPGQGAREQFF,TRBV5-5,many,TRBD1,TRBJ2-1
TGTGCCAGCAGTCGACTAGCGGGAGGACCCGGGGAGCTGTTTTTT,CASSRLAGGPGELFF,TRBV14,many,TRBD2,TRBJ2-2
TGTGCCAGCAGCCCTACGACAGGGAACTATGGCTACACCTTC,CASSPTTGNYGYTF,TRBV11-2,-,TRBD1,TRBJ1-2
TGCGCCAGCAGCTTGGCCGGACAGGCTGCAGGCTACACCTTC,CASSLAGQAAGYTF,TRBV5-1,-,TRBD1,TRBJ1-2
TGCAGCGTGGTCCGGGGGCTCCAAGAGACCCAGTACTTC,CSVVRGLQETQYF,TRBV29-1,-,-,TRBJ2-5
TGTGCCAGTAGATGGGCTAGCGGGTTCTCCGGGGAGCTGTTTTTT,CASRWASGFSGELFF,TRBV19,-,TRBD2,TRBJ2-2
TGTGCCAGCTACCCGGGAGGGACCCACATAAGGCCCCAGCATTTT,CASYPGGTHIRPQHF,TRBV28,-,-,TRBJ1-5
TGTGCCAGCAGTTTAGGACTAGCGGGACACAATGAGCAGTTCTTC,CASSLGLAGHNEQFF,TRBV27,-,TRBD2,TRBJ2-1
TGCGCCAGCAGCTTGTACGGGGGTCGACAGAACTACGAGCAGTACTTC,CASSLYGGRQNYEQYF,TRBV5-1,few,-,TRBJ2-7
TGTGCCACCAGCAGAGGAGGGGCTAGCGGGGGGTACAATGAGCAGTTCTTC,CATSRGGASGGYNEQFF,TRBV15,-,TRBD2,TRBJ2-1
TGCGGTGCTATGTGGGCTAGCGGGTGGACTGAGCAGTTCTTC,CGAMWASGWTEQFF,TRBV20-1,-,TRBD2,TRBJ2-1
TGTGCCAGCAGTGAAAATGGGGTCGGCTACACCTTC,CASSENGVGYTF,TRBV2,-,-,TRBJ1-2
TGTGCCTCCTCCGGACTAGCGGAGTACAATGAGCAGTTCTTC,CASSGLAEYNEQFF,TRBV9,-,TRBD2,TRBJ2-1
TGCAGCGTTAGTCCCGGAGGCAATGAAAAACTGTTTTTT,CSVSPGGNEKLFF,TRBV29-1,-,-,TRBJ1-4
TGTGCCAGCAGTTTTATTATAACCACCTACGAGCAGTACTTC,CASSFIITTYEQYF,TRBV28,-,-,TRBJ2-7
TGTGCCAGCAGTTACGGCACCGGGGAGCTGTTTTTT,CASSYGTGELFF,TRBV6-6,-,-,TRBJ2-2
TGTGCCAGCTCACCGGCGGTGGCTCTAGCGGGATCTAATGAGCAGTTCTTC,CASSPAVALAGSNEQFF,TRBV18,many,TRBD2,TRBJ2-1
TGTGCCACCACCACCCCCGGACAGTCCAACACCGGGGAGCTGTTTTTT,CATTTPGQSNTGELFF,TRBV15,-,-,TRBJ2-2
TGTGCCATCAGTGGACGCCGCTCAGAGGAACTGTTTTTT,CAISGRRSEELFF,TRBV10-3,-,-,TRBJ1-4
TGTGCCAGTAGTATAGGGGGCTACGAGCAGTACTTC,CASSIGGYEQYF,TRBV19,many,-,TRBJ2-7
TGTGCCGCAGGCAGGGCGCACACCGGGGAGCTGTTTTTT,CAAGRAHTGELFF,TRBV6-5,many,-,TRBJ2-2
TGTGCCAGCAGCCCCCTTCGAGGAGGGACCTACGAGCAGTACTTC,CASSPLRGGTYEQYF,TRBV14,medium-sized,-,TRBJ2-7
TGTGCCAGTAGTATGTCGGGTGGGTGGTACAATGAGCAGTTCTTC,CASSMSGGWYNEQFF,TRBV19,many,-,TRBJ2-1
TGCAGTGCTAGAGTGGCCCACGAGCAGTACTTC,CSARVAHEQYF,TRBV20-1,-,-,TRBJ2-7
TGTGCCACCAGTAGCGGGAGACTCTACAATGAGCAGTTCTTC,CATSSGRLYNEQFF,TRBV24-1,medium-sized,TRBD2,TRBJ2-1
TGTGCCAGCAGAACAATGGGGACTAGCGGGAGTGGAACGTCACGTGAGCAGTTCTTC,CASRTMGTSGSGTSREQFF,TRBV12-3/TRBV12-4,-,TRBD2,TRBJ2-1
TGTGCCAGCAGCTTGTCCGGAAAAGGGAATCAGCCCCAGCATTTT,CASSLSGKGNQPQHF,TRBV7-8,-,-,TRBJ1-5
TGTGCCAGCAGTCTTTGGGGGTCTGACGAGCAGTACTTC,CASSLWGSDEQYF,TRBV7-9,-,-,TRBJ2-7
TGCAGTGCCCCACCAACTAGCGTTGAGCAGTTCTTC,CSAPPTSVEQFF,TRBV20-1,-,TRBD2,TRBJ2-1
TGCAGCGTTGGTTCTAGCGGGGGGGCGACAGATACGCAGTATTTT,CSVGSSGGATDTQYF,TRBV29-1,many,TRBD2,TRBJ2-3
TGTGCCAGTAGTATAGGGAGCGGCTCCTACAATGAGCAGTTCTTC,CASSIGSGSYNEQFF,TRBV19,-,-,TRBJ2-1
TGTGCCAGCAGCGGACAGGGAAATTCACCCCTCCACTTT,CASSGQGNSPLHF,TRBV9,-,TRBD1,TRBJ1-6
TGTGCCAGTAGTGGGACAGGGGGCCCTGGGGCCAACGTCCCGACCTTC,CASSGTGGPGANVPTF,TRBV19,-,TRBD1,TRBJ2-6
TGTGCCAGCAGTCCCGGGACAGGGAACTATGGCTACACCTTC,CASSPGTGNYGYTF,TRBV6-1,-,TRBD1,TRBJ1-2
TGCGCCAGCAGCCAAGTTGGAGTCGGGATGTATGGCTACACCTTC,CASSQVGVGMYGYTF,TRBV4-1,-,-,TRBJ1-2
TGTGCCATCAGTGAGTCACGCACGGGCTATGGCTACACCTTC,CAISESRTGYGYTF,TRBV10-3,-,-,TRBJ1-2
TGTGCCAGCAGCCCTAACTATGGCTACACCTTC,CASSPNYGYTF,TRBV11-2,once,-,TRBJ1-2
TGTGCCAGCAGCACAGGGACAGGGGTATTCGGGAACACTGAAGCTTTCTTT,CASSTGTGVFGNTEAFF,TRBV11-2,-,TRBD1,TRBJ1-1
TGTGCCAGCAGTTACCGGGAGAGGCCCTACGAGCAGTACTTC,CASSYRERPYEQYF,TRBV6-5,-,-,TRBJ2-7
TGTGCCAGCAGCTTAACCGGGCCCGACACCGGGGAGCTGTTTTTT,CASSLTGPDTGELFF,TRBV7-3,-,-,TRBJ2-2
TGTGCCATTAACCAATTCTACAATGAGCAGTTCTTC,CAINQFYNEQFF,TRBV6-1,medium-sized,-,TRBJ2-1
TGTGCCACCAGCAGCGGGGGACAGGGGGCGCGGGAGCAGTACTTC,CATSSGGQGAREQYF,TRBV15,-,TRBD1,TRBJ2-7
TGTGCCAGCAGCCCCTATGTGTTAGCGGGAAAGGGTGAGACCCAGTACTTC,CASSPYVLAGKGETQYF,TRBV5-4,many,TRBD2,TRBJ2-5
TGTGCCAGCAGCTTATTCGCGGAGACCCAGTACTTC,CASSLFAETQYF,TRBV11-1,-,-,TRBJ2-5
TGCAGCGTTGAAGAAAGGTTACGTCCTGGGGCCAACGTCCTGACTTTC,CSVEERLRPGANVLTF,TRBV29-1,few,-,TRBJ2-6
TGTGCCAGCAGCTTAGGACGGTGGACAGATAGCAATCAGCCCCAGCATTTT,CASSLGRWTDSNQPQHF,TRBV7-2,-,-,TRBJ1-5
TGTGCCAGCAGCTTAGGACTAGCGGGACGGCGTGCGCAGTATTTT,CASSLGLAGRRAQYF,TRBV7-2,medium-sized,TRBD2,TRBJ2-3
TGTGCCAGCAGTTACTCGGTCAAGGCGGGACACCTCCAAGAGACCCAGTACTTC,CASSYSVKAGHLQETQYF,TRBV6-6,medium-sized,-,TRBJ2-5
TGTCATGGTCTTCCCAAACTGTTTTTT,CHGLPKLFF,TRBV7-8,-,-,TRBJ1-4
TGCGCCAGCAGCTTGAGAGTCGATTCACCCCTCCACTTT,CASSLRVDSPLHF,TRBV5-1,-,-,TRBJ1-6
TGCGCCAGCAGCTTTGTCGGGCCCACAGATACGCAGTATTTT,CASSFVGPTDTQYF,TRBV5-1,-,-,TRBJ2-3
TGCGCCAGCAGCTTGGGATGGACAAAGTCCTACAATGAGCAGTTCTTC,CASSLGWTKSYNEQFF,TRBV5-1,large,-,TRBJ2-1
TGTGCCAGCAGTCCCTTGGACACTAGCAGTCAGCCCCAGCATTTT,CASSPLDTSSQPQHF,TRBV2,-,-,TRBJ1-5
TGTGCCAGCAGCCCTACTAGCGGAAGTAATGAGCAGTTCTTC,CASSPTSGSNEQFF,TRBV11-3,-,TRBD2,TRBJ2-1
TGTGCCGGCAGTCGACAAACGGATTATACTGAAGCTTTCTTC,CAGSRQTDYTEAFF,TRBV6-5,-,-,TRBJ1-1
TGTGCCAGCAGCCCCGGACAGAGAGGCTCCTACGAGCAGTACTTC,CASSPGQRGSYEQYF,TRBV12-3/TRBV12-4,-,-,TRBJ2-7